The 2 T cell receptor beta chains given below trace back to one sample, sequenced in a study of shared clonotypes between healthy human individuals (dated by TCRdb to the early 2020s). Library generation was performed with the immunoSEQ multiplex PCR assay. The immuneACCESS repertoire file appears here via TCRdb, limited to in-frame rearrangements. These files lack a portion of the clones; in checked studies, under half of the deficit traces to unresolved V genes, and the cause of the others is not known. The sample table holds approximately 2,000,000 clones, of which 85% to 95% were seen once. Roughly 0.34% of the sample rests with the top ten. Sequenced: naive CD4+ T cells from PBMCs. What the cell subset or site label conveys for this sample: CD45RA+ positively selected. These TCRs come from a man in his late teens or twenties in good health. Some clones in this sample may be carry-over from other donors' samples.

The genes are TRBV5-5 and TRBJ2-1, with TRBD1 identical over 7 bases. V shed 8 bases, J shed 3 bases, and the junction held 8 bases outside the gene matches. Per germline, CDR1 SGHKS and CDR2 YYEKEE (reference sequence). The CDR3 totals 14 residues. CDR3 residues: CASDPGQIYNEQFF. For the CDR3, the DNA is TGTGCCAGTGACCCGGGACAGATCTACAATGAGCAGTTCTTC.

This CDR3 reads CASSFRQSYETQYF. The CDR3 nucleotides read TGTGCCAGCAGTTTCCGGCAGTCTTATGAGACCCAGTACTTC. The J gene is TRBJ2-5, the V gene TRBV28; D is unclear. CDR3 length: 14 amino acids. The germline gives CDR1 MDHEN, CDR2 SYDVKM. The V end was cut by 3 bases, the J end by 5 bases, with 13 bases between. Looking up the rest from reference TRBV28 and TRBJ2-5 gives the full variable domain: DVKVTQSSRYLVKRTGEKVFLECVQDMDHENMFWYRQDPGLGLRLIYFSYDVKMKEKGDIPEGYSVSREKKERFSLILESASTNQTSMYLCASSFRQSYETQYFGPGTRLLVL.